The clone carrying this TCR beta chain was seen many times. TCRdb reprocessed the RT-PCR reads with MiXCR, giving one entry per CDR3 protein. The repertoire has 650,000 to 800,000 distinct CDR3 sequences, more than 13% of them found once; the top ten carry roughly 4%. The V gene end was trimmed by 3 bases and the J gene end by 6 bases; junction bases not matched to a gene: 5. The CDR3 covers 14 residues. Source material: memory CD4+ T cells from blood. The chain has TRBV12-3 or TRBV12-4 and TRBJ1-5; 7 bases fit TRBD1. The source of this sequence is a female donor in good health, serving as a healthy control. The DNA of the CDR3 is TGTGCCAGCAGTTTCGGTGCAGGGGGTCAGCCCCAGCATTTT. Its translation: CASSFGAGGQPQHF.